A single sample gave rise to the 7 T cell receptor beta chains below, sequenced in a study of T cells in Graves' hyperthyroidism and ophthalmopathy. TCR beta CDR3 regions were amplified from RNA transcripts. Primed by the HTBI set, a first-round RT-PCR was run on the TCR CDR3. Using its own MiXCR run on the multiplex PCR reads, TCRdb lists one record per CDR3 protein. Here the sample spans roughly 510,000 distinct CDR3 sequences, less than 25% being singletons. Material for sequencing was blood. These receptors were collected from a man younger than 35 with Graves' hyperthyroidism.

As DNA, the CDR3 is TGTGCCTGGATGGCCTTGGGGGGGGAGCAGTACTTC. Protein product: CAWMALGGEQYF. V is TRBV30 and J is TRBJ2-7; 7 nucleotides align to TRBD2. CDR1 and CDR2 from the germline V gene are GTSNPN and SVGIG (reference sequence). The V segment lost 4 bases and the J segment 7 bases; nucleotides outside the gene matches: 7. The CDR3 is 12 amino acids.

V and J are TRBV7-3 and TRBJ1-2; D not certain. The germline CDR1 and CDR2 sequences are SGHTA and FQGTGA. This CDR3 is built from 12 residues. V dropped 5 bases and J dropped 8 bases, with 12 bases sitting between them. The CDR3 DNA reads TGTGCCAGCAGCCAAGGAGAGGGCGGCTACACCTTC. This translates into CASSQGEGGYTF.

In its sample, this clonotype was seen a few times. This may be a read error: a much more frequent sequence differs by one nucleotide. The chain couples TRBV28 to TRBJ1-1; 8 bases align to TRBD1. CDR1 and CDR2 (germline): MDHEN, SYDVKM. The CDR3 has 14 residues. The CDR3 here is CASSDPGGASEACF. DNA of the CDR3: TGTGCCAGCAGTGATCCAGGGGGCGCTTCTGAAGCTTGCTTT.

This clonotype came up many times. This chain connects TRBV6-1 to TRBJ1-1; D is unresolved. This CDR3 has 14 amino acids. Germline CDR1 reads MNHNS; CDR2 reads SASEGT. Trimming stripped 6 bases from V and 1 base from J, with 12 bases between. The CDR3 loop is CASSNRAGNTEAFF. CDR3 sequence (DNA): TGTGCCAGCAGCAATCGGGCCGGGAACACTGAAGCTTTCTTT.

This clonotype was seen at least ten times. The rearrangement links TRBV6-2 or TRBV6-3 to TRBJ1-5; D possibly corresponds to TRBD1 (6 bases). Germline CDR1 and CDR2: MNHEY and SVGEGT. V was shortened by 4 bases and J by 7 bases, with 11 bases between the two germline ends. CDR3 length: 13 amino acids. CDR3 sequence: CASSWGLGQPQHF. CDR3 in DNA: TGTGCCAGCAGTTGGGGGCTGGGACAGCCCCAGCATTTT.

The chain combines TRBV5-6 with TRBJ1-1; TRBD1 aligns across 8 bases. With V trimmed by 0 bases and J by 5 bases, 9 bases remained unmatched. Germline V lookup: CDR1 SGHDT, CDR2 YYEEEE. The CDR3 length is 16 residues. CDR3 DNA: TGTGCCAGCAGCTTGGTCCTGGACAGGGAAGGAACTGAAGCTTTCTTT. Its protein is CASSLVLDREGTEAFF.

This clonotype was found many times. This chain connects TRBV7-9 to TRBJ1-1, with D hard to call. V lost 3 bases and J lost 0, with 5 bases in between. The germline V gene has CDR1 SEHNR and CDR2 FQNEAQ (reference sequence). The CDR3 is 13 amino acids. The CDR3 nucleotides read TGTGCCAGCAGCTTTAATGTGAACACTGAAGCTTTCTTT. Amino acid sequence: CASSFNVNTEAFF.